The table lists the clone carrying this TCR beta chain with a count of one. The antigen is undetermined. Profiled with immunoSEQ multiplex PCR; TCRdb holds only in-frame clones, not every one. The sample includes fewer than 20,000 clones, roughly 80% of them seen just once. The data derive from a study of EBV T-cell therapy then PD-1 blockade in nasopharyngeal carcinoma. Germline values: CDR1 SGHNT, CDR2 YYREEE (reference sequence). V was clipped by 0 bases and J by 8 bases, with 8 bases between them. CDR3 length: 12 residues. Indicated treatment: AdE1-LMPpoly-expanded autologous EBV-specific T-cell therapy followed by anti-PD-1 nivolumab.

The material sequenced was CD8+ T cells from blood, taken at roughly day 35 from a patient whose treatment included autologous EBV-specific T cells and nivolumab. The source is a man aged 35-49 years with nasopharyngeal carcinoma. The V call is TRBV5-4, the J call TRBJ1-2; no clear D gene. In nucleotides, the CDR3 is TGTGCCAGCAGCTTGGGCCCCGGGGGCTACACCTTC. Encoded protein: CASSLGPGGYTF.